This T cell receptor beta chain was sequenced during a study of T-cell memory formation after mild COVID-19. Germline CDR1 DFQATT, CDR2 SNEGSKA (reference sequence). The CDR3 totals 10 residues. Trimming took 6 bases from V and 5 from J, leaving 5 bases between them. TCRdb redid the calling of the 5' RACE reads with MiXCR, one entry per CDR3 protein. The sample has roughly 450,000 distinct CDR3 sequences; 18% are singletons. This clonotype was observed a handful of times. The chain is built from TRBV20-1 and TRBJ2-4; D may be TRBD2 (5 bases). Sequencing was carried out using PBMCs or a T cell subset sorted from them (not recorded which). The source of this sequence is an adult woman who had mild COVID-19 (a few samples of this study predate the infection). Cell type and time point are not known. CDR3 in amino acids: CSAGENIQYF. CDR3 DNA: TGCAGTGCCGGGGAAAACATTCAGTACTTC.